The rows below give T cell receptor beta chains drawn from one sample of a study of control samples from healthy donors and cancer patients. The repertoire was sequenced with immunoSEQ multiplex PCR; TCRdb's copy has only in-frame clones and lacks some. Of roughly 120,000 clones in the sample, approximately 91% were seen once. The sample consisted of blood. The origin of the receptors is a middle-aged man in good health. Each CDR3 is given with its conserved first and last residue. The order of the fields is V gene, D gene, clone size, J gene, CDR3 DNA, CDR3 protein. A D gene is named only where the DNA matches it firmly. Clone size appears in some rows only: once, few, many, or a class for an expanded clone.

>TRBV7-9|NA|NA|TRBJ2-4
TGTGCCAGCAGCTTAGTAGGGGGAGCCAAAAACATTCAGTACTTC
CASSLVGGAKNIQYF
>TRBV29-1|TRBD1|NA|TRBJ2-5
TGCAGCGGTCGGGACAGGGGAATACAAGAGACCCAGTACTTC
CSGRDRGIQETQYF
>TRBV28|NA|many|TRBJ2-7
TGTGCCAGCAGTCCTCTAGGAGGGGGGCCGTTCTACGAGCAGTACTTC
CASSPLGGGPFYEQYF
>TRBV6-2/TRBV6-3|NA|NA|TRBJ1-1
TGTGCCAGCAGTTACGGGGGGGCCGCGGGAACTGAAGCTTTCTTT
CASSYGGAAGTEAFF
>TRBV5-1|TRBD2|NA|TRBJ2-3
TGCGCCAGCAGGGCCACTAGCGGGGGGGTCCCGGAGACGCAGTATTTT
CASRATSGGVPETQYF
>TRBV5-8|NA|NA|TRBJ2-6
TGTGCCAGCAGCTTTCCAGGGGCCGGGGCCAACGTCCTGACTTTC
CASSFPGAGANVLTF
>TRBV18|TRBD1|NA|TRBJ1-1
TGTGCCAGCTCACGCTGGACAGGGGACAACACTGAAGCTTTCTTT
CASSRWTGDNTEAFF
>TRBV7-2|NA|NA|TRBJ2-5
TGTGCCAGCAGCTTGGTAATCCAGGGTACGCAGTACTTC
CASSLVIQGTQYF
>TRBV29-1|TRBD2|NA|TRBJ2-7
TGCAGCGTTGACGGAGGCGCTAGCGGGGGGCCCTACGAGCAGTACTTC
CSVDGGASGGPYEQYF
>TRBV19|TRBD1|NA|TRBJ1-5
TGTGCCAGTAGTACGGGGACAGCTAGCAATCAGCCCCAGCATTTT
CASSTGTASNQPQHF
>TRBV28|TRBD1|NA|TRBJ2-2
TGTGCCAGCTGGGGACAGGGGGAGACCGGGGAGCTGTTTTTT
CASWGQGETGELFF
>TRBV5-4|TRBD1|NA|TRBJ1-2
TGTGCCAGCAGCTCCAGGGGGAGGTATGGCTACACCTTC
CASSSRGRYGYTF
>TRBV4-2|TRBD2|few|TRBJ2-7
TGTGCCAGCAGCCAAGTGACTAGCGGGGGCTACGAGCAGTACTTC
CASSQVTSGGYEQYF
>TRBV29-1|TRBD1|NA|TRBJ2-5
TGCAGCGCTACACAGGGGGCTGGAGAGACCCAGTACTTC
CSATQGAGETQYF
>TRBV7-9|NA|NA|TRBJ1-6
TGTGCCAGCAGCTTGGCAGGCATCTATAATTCACCCCTCCACTTT
CASSLAGIYNSPLHF
>TRBV7-8|NA|NA|TRBJ2-3
TGTGCCAGCAGCTTAGTAATATCGGCAGATACGCAGTATTTT
CASSLVISADTQYF
>TRBV5-4|NA|NA|TRBJ2-7
TGTGCCAGCAGCTCCCATCCCCGGACACCCAGGCCCTCTTCGAGGTTC
CASSSHPRTPRPSSRF
>TRBV28|NA|NA|TRBJ1-4
TGTGCCAGCAGTTTCCCCGGGCCCCTAGCGGAAAAACTGTTTTTT
CASSFPGPLAEKLFF
>TRBV19|NA|NA|TRBJ2-7
TGTGCCAGTAGTATAGGGGGTTTCTACGAGCAGTACTTC
CASSIGGFYEQYF
>TRBV6-5|TRBD1|NA|TRBJ1-1
TGTGCCAGCAGTTACCAAAGGGACAGTTCCTCTGAAGCTTTCTTT
CASSYQRDSSSEAFF
>TRBV5-4|NA|NA|TRBJ2-5
TGTGCCAGCAGCTCCTGGGCGGAAGAGACCCAGTACTTC
CASSSWAEETQYF
>TRBV6-2/TRBV6-3|NA|NA|TRBJ2-7
TGTGCCAGCAGCCACCGGACGAGTACCTACGAGCAGTACTTC
CASSHRTSTYEQYF